Shown below are 26 T cell receptor beta chains from a single sample sequenced in a study of PD-L1 blockade in urothelial cancer. Only in-frame clones appear in the TCRdb table, and some are missing; sequencing was by immunoSEQ multiplex PCR. This sample carries around 130,000 clones, approximately 88% of them seen once, and the ten largest clones take 3.2%. Time point of the sample: pretreatment peripheral blood. Sequencing used PBMCs, obtained around atezolizumab (anti-PD-L1) treatment. These receptor sequences come from a man in his fifties with urothelial cancer.

The CDR3 is CASSQEGSGRSYEQYF. The CDR3 region has the DNA TGCGCCAGCAGCCAAGAAGGTAGCGGGAGGTCCTACGAGCAGTACTTC. The gene calls are TRBV4-1 and TRBJ2-7, with 10 bases lining up with TRBD2. The V gene end was trimmed by 0 bases and the J gene end by 1 base; junction bases not matched to a gene: 3. Looked up from germline, CDR1 is MGHRA and CDR2 is YSYEKL. The CDR3 covers 16 residues.

The rearrangement joins TRBV30 to TRBJ1-6; a weak D match, TRBD1 (5 bases). The CDR3 is made up of 13 amino acids. V lost 4 bases and J 8 bases, leaving 12 bases between the germline ends. CDR1 GTSNPN and CDR2 SVGIG come from the germline V gene (reference sequence). CDR3 residues: CAWMRQTDSPLHF. CDR3 in DNA: TGTGCCTGGATGCGACAGACCGATTCACCCCTCCACTTT.

This clone was found a few times. CDR3 in amino acids: CASKQRGQGSNQPQHF. The CDR3 bases are TGTGCCAGTAAACAACGCGGACAGGGAAGCAATCAGCCCCAGCATTTT. J is TRBJ1-5 and V is TRBV19; TRBD1 aligns across 8 bases. This CDR3 spans 16 amino acids. The junction had 9 bases not matched to a gene; V was cut back by 7 bases and J by 1 base. The V gene's germline CDR1 is LNHDA and CDR2 SQIVND (reference sequence).

This clone was counted a few times. The chain has TRBV13 and TRBJ2-2, with 13 positions matching TRBD2. Germline assignment: CDR1 PRHDT and CDR2 FYEKMQ (reference sequence). The CDR3 sequence is 19 residues long. Trimming removed 4 bases from V and 0 bases from J; junction bases left unmatched: 8. CDR3 residues: CASSSALAGGHPNTGELFF. CDR3 DNA sequence: TGTGCCAGCAGCTCTGCACTAGCGGGGGGGCATCCGAACACCGGGGAGCTGTTTTTT.

This clone has a handful of counts. The genes are TRBV29-1 and TRBJ1-1; 8 nucleotides align to TRBD1. Trimming cost V 7 bases and J 4 bases; bases outside gene matches: 5. Germline CDR1 reads SQVTM; CDR2 reads ANQGSEA. This CDR3 region has 12 residues. This CDR3 reads CSGRGLSTEAFF. The CDR3 region has the DNA TGCAGCGGCAGGGGGCTGAGCACTGAAGCTTTCTTT.

This sequence joins TRBV5-1 and TRBJ1-1, with D unclear. Trimming removed 0 bases from V and 1 base from J, with 10 bases in between. The CDR3 spans 15 residues. Germline values: CDR1 SGHRS, CDR2 YFSETQ. The CDR3 DNA reads as TGCGCCAGCAGCTTGGTTGGCGGATCGAACACTGAAGCTTTCTTT. Its translation is CASSLVGGSNTEAFF. The variable domain in full, with the rest retrieved from reference TRBV5-1 and TRBJ1-1, is KAGVTQTPRYLIKTRGQQVTLSCSPISGHRSVSWYQQTPGQGLQFLFEYFSETQRNKGNFPGRFSGRQFSNSRSEMNVSTLELGDSALYLCASSLVGGSNTEAFFGQGTRLTVV.

The count of this clone is one. This chain joins TRBV30 and TRBJ1-2; D gene unclear. Per the germline V gene, CDR1 is GTSNPN and CDR2 is SVGIG (reference sequence). V lost 5 bases, J lost 2 bases, and 18 bases lay in between. CDR3 length: 15 residues. The CDR3 reads CAWGGSRGTNYGYTF. The CDR3 coding sequence is TGTGCCTGGGGCGGGTCCCGGGGTACCAACTATGGCTACACCTTC.

This clone was seen more than once but under ten times. The V gene is TRBV2, the J gene TRBJ1-2; TRBD1 might be the D (6 bases). This CDR3 comprises 14 residues. CDR1 is SNHLY, CDR2 FYNNEI, per germline. Between the trimmed V and J ends, which lost 7 bases and 5 bases, there was a span of 17 bases. CDR3 in amino acids: CASTGTIRWYGYTF. CDR3 DNA sequence: TGTGCCAGCACCGGGACAATACGGTGGTATGGCTACACCTTC.

This sequence joins TRBV20-1 and TRBJ1-2; TRBD1 agrees at 7 bases. Germline CDR1 DFQATT, CDR2 SNEGSKA (reference sequence). Germline trimming cut 6 bases from V and 10 bases from J; bases unmatched to any gene: 5. The CDR3 runs 10 residues. DNA for the CDR3: TGCAGTGCCTATACAGGGGTCTACACCTTC. This encodes CSAYTGVYTF.

The chain is built from TRBV19 and TRBJ1-5; 7 bases match TRBD1. V dropped 10 bases and J dropped 7; count of bases not matched to a gene: 10. Germline CDR1 reads LNHDA; CDR2 reads SQIVND (reference sequence). The CDR3 runs 13 residues. The CDR3 region is CATRQGLKQPQHF. As DNA, the CDR3 is TGTGCCACCCGACAGGGTCTAAAACAGCCCCAGCATTTT.

This chain links TRBV11-2 with TRBJ2-2; 10 bases map to TRBD2. Germline-derived CDR1 and CDR2 are SGHAT and FQNNGV. V shed 6 bases and J 2 bases; nucleotides not matched to a gene: 6. CDR3 length: 16 amino acids. The CDR3 sequence: CASSQGLAVNTGELFF. The DNA for the CDR3 is TGTGCCAGCAGTCAAGGACTAGCGGTAAACACCGGGGAGCTGTTTTTT.

This chain uses TRBV27 with TRBJ2-5, with 8 bases that match TRBD1. Unmatched junction bases numbered 4, after V lost 5 bases and J lost 2 bases. Germline V CDR1 and CDR2: MNHEY, SMNVEV (reference sequence). The CDR3 contains 14 residues. The CDR3 loop is CASSPRTGQETQYF. CDR3 DNA sequence: TGTGCCAGCAGTCCCAGGACAGGGCAAGAGACCCAGTACTTC.

The chain couples TRBV27 to TRBJ2-3, with D possibly TRBD2 on 5 matching bases. Looked up from germline, CDR1 is MNHEY and CDR2 is SMNVEV (reference sequence). The V and J ends lost 7 bases and 8 bases respectively, with 10 bases between them. CDR3 length: 11 residues. Here the CDR3 DNA reads TGTGCCAGCACGGGGTTGGGTACGCAGTATTTT. The encoded protein is CASTGLGTQYF.

This clone came up a few times. The gene calls are TRBV20-1 and TRBJ1-2; possibly TRBD1 for D (5 bases). The CDR3 contains 11 residues. V was clipped by 2 bases and J by 8 bases, with 9 bases between them. The germline CDR1 and CDR2 sequences are DFQATT and SNEGSKA (reference sequence). The CDR3 here is CSARLGRGYTF. CDR3 coding DNA: TGCAGTGCTAGACTGGGGCGAGGCTACACCTTC.

V and J are TRBV11-2 and TRBJ1-4; 9 bases line up with TRBD1. Germline CDR1 SGHAT, CDR2 FQNNGV. This CDR3 spans 13 amino acids. The J segment lost 7 bases and the V segment lost 5 bases, leaving 2 bases of the junction unmatched. CDR3 nucleotide sequence: TGTGCCAGCAGCGCACAGGGGGCTGAAAAACTGTTTTTT. It specifies CASSAQGAEKLFF.

V is TRBV5-1 and J is TRBJ2-5; 14 positions match TRBD2. V lost 2 bases, J lost 4 bases, and 10 bases stayed unmatched. Per the germline V gene, CDR1 is SGHRS and CDR2 is YFSETQ. CDR3 size: 18 residues. Here the CDR3 reads CASSFKPGLAGAGETQYF. The CDR3 bases are TGCGCCAGCAGCTTCAAACCGGGACTAGCGGGAGCGGGAGAGACCCAGTACTTC.

The genes are TRBV6-1 and TRBJ2-7; possibly TRBD1 for D (5 bases). Germline V gene lookup returns CDR1 MNHNS and CDR2 SASEGT. The length of the CDR3 is 13 residues. The germline V and J ends were trimmed by 0 bases and 7 bases, with 10 bases remaining between them. In nucleotides, the CDR3 is TGTGCCAGCAGTGAAGCCAGGGCGTGGGAGCAGTACTTC. Encoded protein: CASSEARAWEQYF.

J is TRBJ2-7 and V is TRBV10-3; TRBD2 might be the D (6 bases). Germline CDR1 is ENHRY and CDR2 is SYGVKD. V lost 3 bases and J lost 3, with 15 bases in between. The CDR3 is 15 residues long. CDR3 nucleotide sequence: TGTGCCATCAGTGATTTAGGAGGGAGAAGCTACGAGCAGTACTTC. Encoded protein: CAISDLGGRSYEQYF.

This chain links TRBV7-6 with TRBJ2-7; D is possibly TRBD1 (6 bases). The CDR3 extends over 14 amino acids. Germline V CDR1 and CDR2: SGHVS, FNYEAQ. Between the trimmed V and J ends, which lost 4 bases and 0 bases, there was a span of 10 bases. CDR3 nucleotide sequence: TGTGCCAGCAGCTGGGACACCAGCTCCTACGAGCAGTACTTC. Its protein product is CASSWDTSSYEQYF.

This rearrangement joins TRBV18 to TRBJ2-7, with D possibly being TRBD1 (5 bases). The germline CDR1 and CDR2 sequences are KGHSH and LQKENI. The length of the CDR3 is 14 residues. V lost 3 bases, J lost 2 bases, and 11 bases lay in between. The CDR3 spells CASSPQGPTYEQYF. DNA of the CDR3: TGTGCCAGCTCACCCCAGGGCCCCACCTACGAGCAGTACTTC. The whole variable domain, filled in from reference TRBV18 and TRBJ2-7, reads NAGVMQNPRHLVRRRGQEARLRCSPMKGHSHVYWYRQLPEEGLKFMVYLQKENIIDESGMPKERFSAEFPKEGPSILRIQQVVRGDSAAYFCASSPQGPTYEQYFGPGTRLTVT.

The CDR3 DNA is TGCGCCAGCACCTGGGGGGACAGACACTACGAGCAGTACTTC. Translating gives CASTWGDRHYEQYF. The chain recombines TRBV5-1 with TRBJ2-7, with D perhaps matching TRBD1 (7 bases). Germline lookup yields CDR1 SGHRS and CDR2 YFSETQ. The CDR3 is 14 amino acids. V was clipped by 6 bases and J by 3 bases, with 16 bases between them.

The chain is built from TRBV7-3 and TRBJ2-5; 7 nucleotides line up with TRBD1. In germline, CDR1 is SGHTA, CDR2 FQGTGA. This CDR3 region has 15 residues. V lost 5 bases and J lost 5; bases outside the gene matches: 11. The CDR3 coding sequence is TGTGCCAGCAGCCCCACAGGGGCCGCCTTTGAGACCCAGTACTTC. Amino acid sequence: CASSPTGAAFETQYF.

The rearrangement uses TRBV11-1 and TRBJ2-1; D is possibly TRBD2 (6 bases). Germline assignment: CDR1 SGHAT and CDR2 FQDESV (reference sequence). V was pared by 6 bases and J by 0 bases, with 18 bases between. CDR3 size: 17 residues. CDR3: CASRPTTGTFSYNEQFF. In DNA, the CDR3 is TGTGCCAGCAGGCCCACCACCGGGACTTTCTCCTACAATGAGCAGTTCTTC.

V usage is TRBV2 and J usage is TRBJ2-2, with 10 bases identical to TRBD2. The CDR3 covers 18 residues. The germline CDR1 and CDR2 sequences are SNHLY and FYNNEI. Trimming cost V 7 bases and J 5 bases; bases outside gene matches: 16. CDR3 protein: CASTGSSGSWRSTGELFF. The DNA of the CDR3 is TGTGCCAGCACCGGATCTAGCGGGAGTTGGCGTTCGACCGGGGAGCTGTTTTTT.

The V call is TRBV4-1, the J call TRBJ2-7; weak D call: TRBD1 (6 bases). In germline, CDR1 is MGHRA, CDR2 YSYEKL. The ends were cut back, 4 bases at V and 2 bases at J, with 21 bases in the middle. This CDR3 region has 17 residues. This CDR3 is CASSRTRSDRLTYEQYF. CDR3 in DNA: TGCGCCAGCAGCCGCACACGGTCTGACAGGCTAACCTACGAGCAGTACTTC.

This chain joins TRBV30 and TRBJ1-5; D is unresolved. The CDR3 covers 14 residues. Between the trimmed V and J ends, which lost 5 bases and 2 bases, there was a span of 13 bases. Germline V gene sequence: CDR1 GTSNPN, CDR2 SVGIG (reference sequence). As DNA, the CDR3 is TGTGCCTGGTCCCCCCTTAATGGCAATCAGCCCCAGCATTTT. Amino acid sequence: CAWSPLNGNQPQHF. Complete variable domain (other parts from reference TRBV30 and TRBJ1-5): SQTIHQWPATLVQPVGSPLSLECTVEGTSNPNLYWYRQAAGRGLQLLFYSVGIGQISSEVPQNLSASRPQDRQFILSSKKLLLSDSGFYLCAWSPLNGNQPQHFGDGTRLSIL.